These 31 T cell receptor beta chains came from one sample sequenced in a study of long-term antiretroviral therapy in people with HIV. Version v3.0 of the immunoSEQ assay was performed at survey level. Clones were read by immunoSEQ multiplex PCR, and TCRdb kept only the in-frame ones, dropping some. The sample holds roughly 20,000 clones, less than 85% seen once. Source: unsorted PBMCs, taken 0.2 years after starting antiretroviral therapy. The receptors here all came from a woman between 40 and 55 years old with HIV.

The J gene is TRBJ2-7, the V gene TRBV11-2; no definite D call. Germline V gives CDR1 SGHAT, CDR2 FQNNGV. V was cut by 5 bases and J by 2 bases, with 10 bases left in between. This CDR3 region has 13 residues. CDR3 residues: CASSPRDPYEQYF. DNA for the CDR3: TGTGCCAGCAGCCCTAGAGACCCCTACGAGCAGTACTTC.

The chain recombines TRBV4-1 with TRBJ2-7, with a possible D match to TRBD2 (6 bases). V was pared by 6 bases and J by 3 bases, with 18 bases between. This CDR3 spans 15 amino acids. Germline V gene lookup returns CDR1 MGHRA and CDR2 YSYEKL. The CDR3 sequence: CASRRGPGLIYEQYF. CDR3 nucleotides: TGCGCCAGCAGAAGAGGGCCGGGACTTATCTACGAGCAGTACTTC.

This sequence joins TRBV19 and TRBJ2-3, with D uncertain. Germline V gene sequence: CDR1 LNHDA, CDR2 SQIVND (reference sequence). The CDR3 totals 11 residues. Trimming removed 4 bases at V and 2 bases at J, with 1 base between. CDR3 in amino acids: CASSTTDTQYF. The CDR3 nucleotides are TGTGCCAGTAGTACCACAGATACGCAGTATTTT.

V usage is TRBV4-1 and J usage is TRBJ2-2; D might be TRBD2 (6 bases). This CDR3 is 14 amino acids long. Germline V gene data show CDR1 as MGHRA and CDR2 as YSYEKL. V dropped 6 bases and J dropped 5 bases, with 13 bases sitting between them. In DNA form, the CDR3 reads TGCGCCAGCAGTCAGAGGGCGGGGACCGGGGAGCTGTTTTTT. This sequence encodes CASSQRAGTGELFF.

J is TRBJ1-1 and V is TRBV29-1, with D perhaps matching TRBD1 (6 bases). V lost 6 bases and J lost 4, with 15 bases in between. Germline V gene data show CDR1 as SQVTM and CDR2 as ANQGSEA. There are 13 residues in the CDR3. DNA of the CDR3: TGCAGCGTAGCACAGGGTCTGGGCACTGAAGCTTTCTTT. It is translated as CSVAQGLGTEAFF.

The rearrangement joins TRBV6-1 to TRBJ1-4; D not resolved. CDR1 is MNHNS and CDR2 is SASEGT in the germline V gene. Trimming took off 2 bases at V and 0 bases at J, with 10 bases between the two ends. The CDR3 totals 16 residues. DNA for the CDR3: TGTGCCAGCAGTGAAATGTCAGTAGCAACTAATGAAAAACTGTTTTTT. Protein product: CASSEMSVATNEKLFF.

The chain recombines TRBV7-9 with TRBJ2-6; D remains unclear. Trimming removed 5 bases from V and 4 bases from J, with 9 bases in between. The CDR3 is 14 amino acids. CDR1 is SEHNR and CDR2 is FQNEAQ in the germline V gene (reference sequence). DNA for the CDR3: TGTGCCAGCAGCCTAGGGTCAGGGGCCAACGTCCTGACTTTC. Protein: CASSLGSGANVLTF.

The V gene is TRBV5-6, the J gene TRBJ1-1, with a possible D match to TRBD1 (5 bases). Trimming shortened V by 4 bases and J by 4 bases, and 14 bases separated the two germline ends. The CDR3 covers 14 residues. Germline CDR1 is SGHDT and CDR2 is YYEEEE. CDR3 coding DNA: TGTGCCAGCAGCCTCCCGGGGGGGGGCACTGAAGCTTTCTTT. Amino acid sequence: CASSLPGGGTEAFF.

The chain links TRBV6-5 to TRBJ1-4; no clear D. The germline CDR1 and CDR2 sequences are MNHEY and SVGAGI. V was pared by 6 bases and J by 7 bases, with 15 bases between. CDR3 length: 14 amino acids. The CDR3 sequence is CASSLQSRGEKLFF. CDR3 nucleotide sequence: TGTGCCAGCAGCTTACAGAGCCGAGGTGAAAAACTGTTTTTT.

As for this clone: Other DNA sequences within the sample encode an identical CDR3. In DNA, the CDR3 is TGTGCCAGCAGCGGGGGACTAGCGGGAAACAATGAGCAGTTCTTC. It is translated as CASSGGLAGNNEQFF. The chain joins TRBV6-5 to TRBJ2-1, with 13 bases that match TRBD2. V was clipped by 6 bases and J by 5 bases; unmatched bases: 4. The CDR3 extends over 15 amino acids. CDR1 is MNHEY, CDR2 SVGAGI, per germline.

This chain connects TRBV29-1 to TRBJ2-2; 8 nucleotides match TRBD1. Germline assignment: CDR1 SQVTM and CDR2 ANQGSEA. This CDR3 has 15 residues. The J segment lost 1 base and the V segment lost 4 bases, leaving 5 bases of the junction unmatched. CDR3 coding DNA: TGCAGCGTTGGTTTTGGACAGGGGAACACCGGGGAGCTGTTTTTT. It specifies CSVGFGQGNTGELFF.

The V call is TRBV15, the J call TRBJ2-3; 10 nucleotides align to TRBD1. V lost 1 base, J lost 1 base, and 5 bases stayed unmatched. Germline CDR1 and CDR2: LNHNV and YYDKDF (reference sequence). The length of the CDR3 is 17 residues. DNA of the CDR3: TGTGCCACCAGCAGAGTGGACAGGGGGACAGGCACAGATACGCAGTATTTT. This codes for CATSRVDRGTGTDTQYF.

The gene calls are TRBV2 and TRBJ2-5; 12 positions agree with TRBD1. The CDR3 runs 17 residues. The V gene's germline CDR1 is SNHLY and CDR2 FYNNEI. V lost 0 bases to trimming and J lost 10 bases; unmatched junction nucleotides: 12. The CDR3 sequence is CASSEALRGQGAPGQYF. In DNA, the CDR3 is TGTGCCAGCAGTGAAGCGCTTCGGGGACAGGGGGCGCCGGGCCAGTACTTC. The complete variable domain, with remaining parts taken from reference TRBV2 and TRBJ2-5, reads EPEVTQTPSHQVTQMGQEVILRCVPISNHLYFYWYRQILGQKVEFLVSFYNNEISEKSEIFDDQFSVERPDGSNFTLKIRSTKLEDSAMYFCASSEALRGQGAPGQYFGPGTRLLVL.

The J gene is TRBJ2-1, the V gene TRBV6-6, with 9 bases identical to TRBD1. The germline CDR1 and CDR2 sequences are MNHNY and SVGAGI (reference sequence). V dropped 10 bases and J dropped 3; count of bases not matched to a gene: 4. The CDR3 has 13 amino acids. CDR3 residues: CATMTGGYNEQFF. The CDR3 region has the DNA TGTGCCACCATGACAGGGGGCTACAATGAGCAGTTCTTC.

This clone was counted once. This chain uses TRBV25-1 with TRBJ2-5; the match to TRBD2 covers 15 bases. Germline V lookup: CDR1 MGHDK, CDR2 SYGVNS. Unmatched junction bases numbered 5, after V lost 3 bases and J lost 0 bases. There are 18 residues in the CDR3. CDR3 sequence reads: CASSDRTSGRVYQETQYF. The CDR3 DNA reads TGTGCCAGCAGTGACAGGACTAGCGGGAGGGTATACCAAGAGACCCAGTACTTC. The full variable domain, rest sourced from reference TRBV25-1 and TRBJ2-5, is EADIYQTPRYLVIGTGKKITLECSQTMGHDKMYWYQQDPGMELHLIHYSYGVNSTEKGDLSSESTVSRIRTEHFPLTLESARPSHTSQYLCASSDRTSGRVYQETQYFGPGTRLLVL.

The chain is built from TRBV6-1 and TRBJ1-3; D is perhaps TRBD1 (5 bases). Germline CDR1 MNHNS, CDR2 SASEGT. With 8 bases removed from V and 2 bases from J, the gap between germline ends came to 10 bases. The CDR3 runs to 13 residues. CDR3: CASGGGAGNTIYF. For the CDR3, the DNA is TGTGCCAGCGGAGGAGGGGCTGGAAACACCATATATTTT.

The V gene is TRBV27, the J gene TRBJ1-2; 9 bases map to TRBD1. CDR1 and CDR2 from the germline V gene are MNHEY and SMNVEV (reference sequence). The CDR3 is made up of 13 amino acids. J gave up 5 bases and V 6 bases, and 4 bases lay outside the gene matches. The DNA of the CDR3 is TGTGCCAGCAGAGACAGGGGGAAGTATGGCTACACCTTC. Amino acids: CASRDRGKYGYTF.

V is TRBV5-1 and J is TRBJ2-5, with 7 nucleotides matching TRBD1. This CDR3 is built from 15 residues. Trimming at V came to 0 bases and at J to 0 bases, leaving 2 bases not matched to a gene. Germline CDR1 is SGHRS and CDR2 is YFSETQ. In DNA form, the CDR3 reads TGCGCCAGCAGCTTGGCGGGGACAGACCAAGAGACCCAGTACTTC. This translates into CASSLAGTDQETQYF. The full variable domain, with the rest looked up from reference TRBV5-1 and TRBJ2-5, is KAGVTQTPRYLIKTRGQQVTLSCSPISGHRSVSWYQQTPGQGLQFLFEYFSETQRNKGNFPGRFSGRQFSNSRSEMNVSTLELGDSALYLCASSLAGTDQETQYFGPGTRLLVL.

For the CDR3, the DNA is TGTGCCAGCAGCTTGGAATACCCCATTGGTGGGATTGATGGCTACACCTTC. Encoded protein: CASSLEYPIGGIDGYTF. The V and J genes are TRBV5-6 and TRBJ1-2; D unresolved. The germline CDR1 and CDR2 sequences are SGHDT and YYEEEE. V was trimmed by 0 bases and J by 6 bases, leaving 21 bases between them. CDR3 length equals 17 residues.

The chain employs TRBV9 and TRBJ1-1; D not certain. Germline V gives CDR1 SGDLS, CDR2 YYNGEE. Trimming left V 4 bases short and J 11 bases short, with 9 bases between. The CDR3 consists of 10 residues. CDR3 bases: TGTGCCAGCAGCCCCGAAGGGGCTTTCTTT. This translates into CASSPEGAFF.

This chain joins TRBV4-2 and TRBJ2-7, with TRBD2 matching 14 bases. CDR3 length: 15 residues. Germline V gene sequence: CDR1 LGHNA, CDR2 YNFKEQ. V lost 0 bases and J lost 7; bases outside the gene matches: 2. Here the CDR3 DNA reads TGTGCCAGCAGCCAAGAAGGGACTAGCGGGGGTGAGCAGTACTTC. Protein: CASSQEGTSGGEQYF.

The genes are TRBV9 and TRBJ2-3; possibly TRBD1 for D (5 bases). In germline, CDR1 is SGDLS, CDR2 YYNGEE. The CDR3 spans 12 residues. Deletions cut 2 bases from V and 4 bases from J, with 5 bases between. The CDR3: CASSVRADTQYF. The DNA of the CDR3 is TGTGCCAGCAGCGTCAGGGCAGATACGCAGTATTTT.

The chain uses TRBV4-1 and TRBJ2-7; perhaps D is TRBD1 or TRBD2 (5 bases each). Germline CDR1 and CDR2: MGHRA and YSYEKL. V lost 5 bases and J lost 7, with 24 bases in between. The CDR3 loop spans 16 amino acids. CDR3 DNA: TGCGCCAGCAGCTTGGGTAGCCCACCCGGGGCGTGGGAGCAGTACTTC. Translating it yields CASSLGSPPGAWEQYF.

The gene calls are TRBV19 and TRBJ2-1, with 10 positions matching TRBD2. The J segment lost 6 bases and the V segment lost 8 bases, leaving 4 bases of the junction unmatched. The CDR3 sequence is 13 residues long. Looked up from germline, CDR1 is LNHDA and CDR2 is SQIVND (reference sequence). The CDR3 DNA sequence: TGTGCCAGTCAACTAGCGGGGATCAATGAGCAGTTCTTC. It codes for CASQLAGINEQFF.

The chain recombines TRBV19 with TRBJ2-3, with 8 bases fitting TRBD2. The CDR3 has 18 residues. V shed 2 bases, J shed 3 bases, and the junction held 13 bases outside the gene matches. Germline values: CDR1 LNHDA, CDR2 SQIVND (reference sequence). CDR3 sequence: CASSISPSRLAGTDTQYF. The CDR3 DNA follows: TGTGCCAGTAGTATATCCCCGAGTAGGTTAGCGGGAACAGATACGCAGTATTTT.

This sequence joins TRBV19 and TRBJ1-2; possible D gene TRBD1, 5 bases. The germline CDR1 and CDR2 sequences are LNHDA and SQIVND (reference sequence). V was cut by 3 bases and J by 4 bases, with 21 bases left in between. The CDR3 is 17 amino acids. The CDR3 protein is CASSITSYLGTVYGYTF. The CDR3 DNA reads TGTGCCAGTAGTATTACCTCTTATCTAGGGACTGTCTATGGCTACACCTTC.

The genes are TRBV27 and TRBJ2-3; D assignment may be TRBD1 or TRBD2 (5 bases each). Germline CDR1 is MNHEY and CDR2 is SMNVEV (reference sequence). V shed 0 bases and J shed 3 bases, with 13 bases lying between them. The CDR3 runs 16 residues. CDR3 DNA sequence: TGTGCCAGCAGTTTATCCCTTGGGGGAGTGACAGATACGCAGTATTTT. Translated: CASSLSLGGVTDTQYF.

V and J are TRBV18 and TRBJ1-5; 11 bases line up with TRBD1. This CDR3 has 20 residues. The J segment lost 0 bases and the V segment lost 4 bases, leaving 14 bases of the junction unmatched. Germline values: CDR1 KGHSH, CDR2 LQKENI. CDR3 sequence reads: CASSLLRTGGADPSNQPQHF. CDR3 in DNA: TGTGCCAGCTCACTTCTCCGGACAGGGGGCGCGGATCCTAGCAATCAGCCCCAGCATTTT.

V usage is TRBV19 and J usage is TRBJ2-7; D not resolved. The length of the CDR3 is 13 residues. V lost 5 bases and J 1 base, leaving 9 bases between the germline ends. Germline-derived CDR1 and CDR2 are LNHDA and SQIVND (reference sequence). For the CDR3, the DNA is TGTGCCAGTAGTCCGACCCCATCCTACGAGCAGTACTTC. It codes for CASSPTPSYEQYF.

The rearrangement links TRBV5-4 to TRBJ1-5; a weak D match, TRBD1 (6 bases). V dropped 3 bases and J dropped 5 bases, with 15 bases sitting between them. In germline, CDR1 is SGHNT, CDR2 YYREEE (reference sequence). CDR3 length: 15 amino acids. CDR3 in DNA: TGTGCCAGCAGCTCTTCTTTCAGACAGGATCAGCCCCAGCATTTT. This codes for CASSSSFRQDQPQHF.

This chain links TRBV5-4 with TRBJ1-1, with TRBD1 matching 8 bases. Germline CDR1 reads SGHNT; CDR2 reads YYREEE (reference sequence). The CDR3 runs to 16 residues. V gave up 0 bases and J gave up 3 bases; unmatched junction bases: 7. This CDR3 reads CASSLAGTGGYTEAFF. The CDR3, as DNA: TGTGCCAGCAGCTTGGCGGGAACAGGGGGTTACACTGAAGCTTTCTTT.